This TCR beta chain was profiled in a study of human T cells and chemical hapten exposure. Study details: Sensitizing treatment utilized 2% DPC over a roughly 2 cm by roughly 2 cm portion of upper inner arm skin. Weekly administration of diphenylcyclopropenone to the scalp of patients continued throughout the roughly 22-week study.

Findings and caveats of the study: TCRs above 1 in 1000 frequency stayed constant with DPC sensitization. PT1 expanded TCR numbers tracked positively with patch test score.

The sample's time point: pre-sensitization, week 0. Documented treatment: therapeutic diphenylcyclopropenone sensitization with weekly scalp DPC. Germline values: CDR1 SGHTA, CDR2 FQGNSA. The germline V and J ends were trimmed by 3 bases and 1 base, with 9 bases remaining between them. The CDR3 totals 14 residues. TCRdb ran MiXCR on the RACE reads and lists one entry per CDR3 protein. Altogether about 270,000 distinct CDR3 sequences are present, roughly 8% being singletons, with the ten largest covering more than 1%. Notes on this clonotype: What it binds is not known.

Here the sequenced sample was whole blood, taken in connection with sensitization to the hapten diphenylcyclopropenone (DPC). The TCR comes from a man between 18 and 29 years old with alopecia areata. Some clones in this sample may be carry-over from other donors' samples. The chain couples TRBV7-2 to TRBJ1-1; no firm D call. The CDR3 nucleotides are TGTGCCAGCAGCTTCTCCAGGAAGAACACTGAAGCTTTCTTT. Translation gives CASSFSRKNTEAFF.